This T cell receptor beta chain was identified in a study of blood T cell repertoires in COVID-19. CDR1 is SGHAT, CDR2 FQNNGV, per germline. The CDR3 has 14 residues. V gave up 4 bases and J gave up 4 bases; unmatched junction bases: 6. The protocol was immunoSEQ multiplex PCR, while the TCRdb copy is restricted to in-frame clones and leaves out a portion. This sample has some 320,000 clones, with around 88% found just once. This clone has at least ten counts. In the same sample, other DNA sequences code for this CDR3. The source is a woman in her twenties or thirties who had recovered from COVID-19. What was sequenced was peripheral blood. V is TRBV11-2 and J is TRBJ1-2; TRBD1 matches at 7 bases. The CDR3 DNA follows: TGTGCCAGCAGCTCGACAGGGTCGGGCTATGGCTACACCTTC. Its translation is CASSSTGSGYGYTF. Together with reference TRBV11-2 and TRBJ1-2, the CDR3 gives the full variable domain: EAGVAQSPRYKIIEKRQSVAFWCNPISGHATLYWYQQILGQGPKLLIQFQNNGVVDDSQLPKDRFSAERLKGVDSTLKIQPAKLEDSAVYLCASSSTGSGYGYTFGSGTRLTVV.